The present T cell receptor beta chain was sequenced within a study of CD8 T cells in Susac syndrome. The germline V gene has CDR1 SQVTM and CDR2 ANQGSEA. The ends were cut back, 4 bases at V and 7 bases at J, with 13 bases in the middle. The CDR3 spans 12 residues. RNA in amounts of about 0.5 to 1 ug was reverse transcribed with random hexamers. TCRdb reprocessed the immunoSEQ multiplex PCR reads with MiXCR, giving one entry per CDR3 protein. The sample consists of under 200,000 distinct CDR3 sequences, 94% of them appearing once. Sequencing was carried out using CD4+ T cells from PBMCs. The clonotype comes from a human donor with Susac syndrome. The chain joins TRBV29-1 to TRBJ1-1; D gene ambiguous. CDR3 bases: TGCAGCGTTGTTTTGGGGTCGGATGAAGCTTTCTTT. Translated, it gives CSVVLGSDEAFF.